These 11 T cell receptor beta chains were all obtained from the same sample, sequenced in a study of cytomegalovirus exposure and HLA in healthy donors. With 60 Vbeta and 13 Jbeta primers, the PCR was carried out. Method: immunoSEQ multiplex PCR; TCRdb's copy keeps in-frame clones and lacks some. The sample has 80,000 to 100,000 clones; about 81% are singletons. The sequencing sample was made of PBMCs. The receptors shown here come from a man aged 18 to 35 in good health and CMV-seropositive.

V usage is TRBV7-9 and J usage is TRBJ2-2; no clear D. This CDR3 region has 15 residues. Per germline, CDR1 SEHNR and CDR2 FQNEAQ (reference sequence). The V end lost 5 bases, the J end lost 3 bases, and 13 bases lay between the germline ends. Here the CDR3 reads CASSPPQLHTGELFF. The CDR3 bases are TGTGCCAGCAGCCCGCCACAGTTACACACCGGGGAGCTGTTTTTT.

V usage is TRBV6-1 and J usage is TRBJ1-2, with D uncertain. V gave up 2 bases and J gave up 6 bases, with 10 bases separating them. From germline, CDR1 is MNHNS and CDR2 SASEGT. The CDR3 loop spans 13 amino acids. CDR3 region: CASSESQVNGYTF. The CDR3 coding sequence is TGTGCCAGCAGTGAAAGTCAGGTTAATGGCTACACCTTC.

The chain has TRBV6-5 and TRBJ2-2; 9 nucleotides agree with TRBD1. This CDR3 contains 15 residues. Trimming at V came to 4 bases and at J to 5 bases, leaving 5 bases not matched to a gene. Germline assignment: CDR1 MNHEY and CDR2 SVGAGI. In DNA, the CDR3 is TGTGCCAGCAGTTCTGGGACAGGGAGAACCGGGGAGCTGTTTTTT. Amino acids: CASSSGTGRTGELFF.

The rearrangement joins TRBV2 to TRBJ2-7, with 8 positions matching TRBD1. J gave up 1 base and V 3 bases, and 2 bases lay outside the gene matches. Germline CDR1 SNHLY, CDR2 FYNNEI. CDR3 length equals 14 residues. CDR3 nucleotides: TGTGCCAGCAGTGATCAGGGGGCGTCCTACGAGCAGTACTTC. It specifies CASSDQGASYEQYF.

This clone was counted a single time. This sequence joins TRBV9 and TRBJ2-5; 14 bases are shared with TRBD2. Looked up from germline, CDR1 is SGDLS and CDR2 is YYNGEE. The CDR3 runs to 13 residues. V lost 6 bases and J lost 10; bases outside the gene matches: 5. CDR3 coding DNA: TGTGCCAGCACGGTGGGGACTAGCGGGGGCCAGTACTTC. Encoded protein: CASTVGTSGGQYF.

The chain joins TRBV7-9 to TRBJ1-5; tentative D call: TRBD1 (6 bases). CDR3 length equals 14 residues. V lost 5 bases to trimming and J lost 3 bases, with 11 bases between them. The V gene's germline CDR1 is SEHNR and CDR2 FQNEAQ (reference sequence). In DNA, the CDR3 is TGTGCCAGCAGCCCAGGACAGCACAATCAGCCCCAGCATTTT. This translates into CASSPGQHNQPQHF.

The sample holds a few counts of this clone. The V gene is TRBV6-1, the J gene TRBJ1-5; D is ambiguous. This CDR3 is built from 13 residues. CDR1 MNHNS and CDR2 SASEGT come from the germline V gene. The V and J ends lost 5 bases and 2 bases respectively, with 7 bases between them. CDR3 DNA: TGTGCCAGCAGTCGTCGGGGCAATCAGCCCCAGCATTTT. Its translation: CASSRRGNQPQHF.

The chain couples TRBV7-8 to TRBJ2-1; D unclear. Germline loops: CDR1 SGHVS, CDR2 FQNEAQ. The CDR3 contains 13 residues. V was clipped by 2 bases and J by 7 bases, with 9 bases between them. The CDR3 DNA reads TGTGCCAGCAGCTTACCCCCGGAGAATGAGCAGTTCTTC. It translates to CASSLPPENEQFF. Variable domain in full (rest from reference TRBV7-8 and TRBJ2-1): GAGVSQSPRYKVAKRGQDVALRCDPISGHVSLFWYQQALGQGPEFLTYFQNEAQLDKSGLPSDRFFAERPEGSVSTLKIQRTQQEDSAVYLCASSLPPENEQFFGPGTRLTVL.

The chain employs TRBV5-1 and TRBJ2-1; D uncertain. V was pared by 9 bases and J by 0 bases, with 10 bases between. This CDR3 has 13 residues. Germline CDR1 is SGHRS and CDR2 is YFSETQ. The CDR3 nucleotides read TGCGCCACCTCCCCCCGCTCCTACAATGAGCAGTTCTTC. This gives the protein CATSPRSYNEQFF.

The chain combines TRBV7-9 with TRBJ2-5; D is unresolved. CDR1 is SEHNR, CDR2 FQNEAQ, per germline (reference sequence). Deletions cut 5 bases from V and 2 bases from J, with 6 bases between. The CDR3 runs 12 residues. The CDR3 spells CASSTRQETQYF. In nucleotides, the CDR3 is TGTGCCAGCAGCACGAGACAAGAGACCCAGTACTTC.

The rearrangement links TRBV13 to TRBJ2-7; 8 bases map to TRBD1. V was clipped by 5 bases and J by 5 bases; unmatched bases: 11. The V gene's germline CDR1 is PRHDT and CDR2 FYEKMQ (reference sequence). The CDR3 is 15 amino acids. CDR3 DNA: TGTGCCAGCAGCCCCTTCCGGGACAGGCCCAACGAGCAGTACTTC. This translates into CASSPFRDRPNEQYF. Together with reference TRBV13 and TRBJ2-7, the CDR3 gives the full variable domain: AAGVIQSPRHLIKEKRETATLKCYPIPRHDTVYWYQQGPGQDPQFLISFYEKMQSDKGSIPDRFSAQQFSDYHSELNMSSLELGDSALYFCASSPFRDRPNEQYFGPGTRLTVT.